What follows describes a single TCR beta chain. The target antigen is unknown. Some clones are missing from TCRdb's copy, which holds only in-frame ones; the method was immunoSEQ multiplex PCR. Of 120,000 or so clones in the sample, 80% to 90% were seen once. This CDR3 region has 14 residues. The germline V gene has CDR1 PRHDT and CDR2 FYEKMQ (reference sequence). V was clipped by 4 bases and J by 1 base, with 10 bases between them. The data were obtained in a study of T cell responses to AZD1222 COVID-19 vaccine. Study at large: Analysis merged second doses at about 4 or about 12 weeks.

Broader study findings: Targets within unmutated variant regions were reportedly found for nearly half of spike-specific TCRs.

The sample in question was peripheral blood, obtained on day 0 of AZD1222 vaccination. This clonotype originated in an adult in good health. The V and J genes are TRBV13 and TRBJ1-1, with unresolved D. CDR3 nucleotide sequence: TGTGCCAGCAGCTCTGAACGGGCGAACACTGAAGCTTTCTTT. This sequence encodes CASSSERANTEAFF.